This T cell receptor (beta chain) was sequenced in a study of cytomegalovirus exposure and HLA in healthy donors. The CDR3 is made up of 17 amino acids. V lost 5 bases and J lost 0, with 17 bases in between. The germline V gene has CDR1 MDHEN and CDR2 SYDVKM. Primers included in the PCR were 60 Vbeta and 13 Jbeta primers. Generated by immunoSEQ multiplex PCR, the TCRdb table keeps only in-frame clones and is missing some. The listing contains fewer than 250,000 clones. This chain connects TRBV28 to TRBJ1-5, with D possibly matching TRBD1 (6 bases). Sequenced input: PBMCs. This sequence was found in a woman in her twenties or thirties in good health and CMV-seropositive. CDR3 loop: CASSIHGTINSNQPQHF. CDR3 nucleotide sequence: TGTGCCAGCAGTATCCACGGGACAATCAATAGCAATCAGCCCCAGCATTTT.